This TCR beta chain was profiled in a study of shared T cell receptors in the human thymus (dated by TCRdb to the early 2020s). With respect to the entire study: The study investigated the way shared, self-reactive T-cell receptor alpha chains are produced in the human thymus.

On this clone itself: Its recognized antigen is unknown. The input lacks base qualities; no much larger clone sits a single base away.

Library prep was done by the immunoSEQ multiplex PCR assay. The source is immuneACCESS, and TCRdb retained only in-frame sequences with V and J called. Part of the clones is not carried over; for the studies checked, unresolved V genes explain less than half of this, and the remainder is unexplained. This sample comprises hundreds of thousands of clones, more than 75% of them detected only once. Roughly 0.0094% of the sample comes from the top ten. V lost 1 base and J lost 4 bases; the stretch between them is 26 bases long. Including the terminal cysteine and phenylalanine, the CDR3 comprises 19 residues. CDR3 DNA only is kept here, 57 bases in frame from base 1. Reading the germline V gene gives CDR1 SGHTA and CDR2 FQGNSA. These data were also reused for a study on human thymus T cells. Reported in the second study: Immunologically healthy infants undergoing open corrective cardiac surgery for congenital heart defects in Finland were used as donors. Thymus tissue was collected as surgical resects that were removed during corrective cardiac surgery. Both the thymic and the peripheral blood repertoires appeared to show biased V and J gene segment usage. According to the related research, thymic TCR repertoires were highly overlapping among unrelated individuals. The study described the TCR alpha and beta repertoires in under 10 infant thymus samples and a few matching peripheral blood samples. Donor ages ranging from roughly 6 to 250 days were recorded, and 5 or 6 male and a couple of female infants were included in the cohort. Thymocytes were released mechanically from tissue and stored at -70 °C as pellets of roughly 8.5-32 million cells. A QIAsymphony instrument was used to extract genomic DNA from the frozen cell pellets. The immunoSEQ multiplex PCR assay was used to amplify the TCRB and TCRAD loci from a standardized quantity of quality-controlled genomic DNA. The amplicons covered the V(D)J region and were long enough to include the CDR3 and to identify the V and J genes. The amplicons were sequenced on an Illumina platform via the commercial immunoSEQ service. Primer bias and sequencing errors were corrected as previously described, and TCRAD and TCRB definitions were based on the IMGT database. Analysis of the repertoires was done with immunoSEQ Analyzer 3.0 and VDJTools and included basic statistics, V/J segment usage, diversity estimates, rarefaction and pairwise overlap. Diversity was estimated using the Chao1, ChaoE, Efron-Thisted, Shannon and inverse Simpson indices, and was also estimated on datasets down-sampled to the size of the smallest sample. For repertoire overlap, CDR3 nucleotide sequence, V gene and J gene had to match strictly, and clustering was done by Jaccard-based multidimensional scaling. Thymus samples yielded on average approximately 840,000 unique TCRB clonotypes, compared with 75,000 to 100,000 from blood samples.

The source of this sequence is a boy under three years old with a congenital heart defect. Donor details come from another sample of the same person, matched by shared clones. Sequencing used thymocytes. The sequence links TRBV7-2 to TRBJ2-7, with a weak D call of TRBD2 (10 bases match). The nucleotides are TGTGCCAGCAGCTTAGTTGGGACAGGGAGGACTAGCGGAAGTTACGAGCAGTACTTC. Its translation reads: CASSLVGTGRTSGSYEQYF.